The 7 T cell receptor beta chains below come from one sample, sequenced in a study of CD8+ T cells in alopecia areata. Stated treatment: oral pan-JAK inhibitor, 5-10 mg twice daily. RNA was isolated and reverse transcribed to cDNA, the sequencing template. Sequenced by immunoSEQ multiplex PCR; TCRdb stores in-frame clones only, minus some. Here the sample spans roughly 190,000 clones, around 60% being singletons. Sample: CD4+ T cells sorted from blood, taken around week 49, from a patient treated with tofacitinib. The receptors come from a human donor with alopecia areata.

This clone was seen a few times. V is TRBV19 and J is TRBJ1-1, with 10 bases fitting TRBD1. The junction had 6 bases not matched to a gene; V was cut back by 4 bases and J by 4 bases. The germline V gene has CDR1 LNHDA and CDR2 SQIVND (reference sequence). The CDR3 is made up of 15 amino acids. The CDR3 sequence: CASSTLTGGGTEAFF. CDR3 nucleotides: TGTGCCAGTAGTACCTTGACAGGGGGCGGCACTGAAGCTTTCTTT.

Only a few counts were recorded for this clone. DNA for the CDR3: TGCGCCAGCAGCCAAGAGACAGGGATGGTAGCTTTCTTT. It codes for CASSQETGMVAFF. V usage is TRBV4-3 and J usage is TRBJ1-1; the match to TRBD1 covers 7 bases. The CDR3 contains 13 residues. Germline V gene sequence: CDR1 LGHNA, CDR2 YSLEER. Germline trimming cut 0 bases from V and 10 bases from J; bases unmatched to any gene: 5.

V gene TRBV5-6 combines with J gene TRBJ1-6, with 7 bases fitting TRBD1. The CDR3 is 17 residues long. Per germline, CDR1 SGHDT and CDR2 YYEEEE. The junction had 12 bases not matched to a gene; V was cut back by 0 bases and J by 9 bases. The CDR3 DNA follows: TGTGCCAGCAGCTTGGCACGAGACAGGGCCAGGTTTTCACCCCTCCACTTT. Amino acids: CASSLARDRARFSPLHF. Full variable domain (outside the CDR3, taken from reference TRBV5-6 and TRBJ1-6): DAGVTQSPTHLIKTRGQQVTLRCSPKSGHDTVSWYQQALGQGPQFIFQYYEEEERQRGNFPDRFSGHQFPNYSSELNVNALLLGDSALYLCASSLARDRARFSPLHFGNGTRLTVT.

The chain combines TRBV29-1 with TRBJ2-1; D unresolved. V lost 6 bases and J 0 bases, leaving 12 bases between the germline ends. This CDR3 region has 14 residues. The germline CDR1 and CDR2 sequences are SQVTM and ANQGSEA. CDR3: CSVGTESSYNEQFF. CDR3 bases: TGCAGCGTCGGCACAGAGAGCTCCTACAATGAGCAGTTCTTC.

The sample holds one count of this clone. The CDR3 reads CASSLTTGDEAFF. In nucleotides, the CDR3 is TGCGCCAGCAGCCTAACTACAGGAGACGAAGCTTTCTTT. The chain couples TRBV4-3 to TRBJ1-1, with D perhaps TRBD1 (5 bases). CDR3 length equals 13 residues. The germline V gene encodes CDR1 LGHNA and CDR2 YSLEER. Trimming shortened V by 4 bases and J by 8 bases, and 14 bases separated the two germline ends.

Of note for this clone: Other DNA variants within this sample encode the same CDR3. The chain combines TRBV7-8 with TRBJ1-2; 7 bases map to TRBD1. CDR1 is SGHVS, CDR2 FQNEAQ, per germline. J gave up 2 bases and V 5 bases, and 5 bases lay outside the gene matches. The CDR3 runs to 14 residues. The CDR3 is CASSPRQGNYGYTF. The CDR3 coding sequence is TGTGCCAGCAGCCCAAGACAGGGAAACTATGGCTACACCTTC.

CDR3 sequence reads: CAWSGQGATEAFF. The CDR3 region has the DNA TGTGCCTGGAGTGGACAGGGGGCCACTGAAGCTTTCTTT. The genes are TRBV30 and TRBJ1-1, with 10 nucleotides matching TRBD1. Trimming cost V 1 base and J 4 bases; bases outside gene matches: 0. The V gene's germline CDR1 is GTSNPN and CDR2 SVGIG (reference sequence). The CDR3 has 13 amino acids.